This TCR beta chain was identified in a study of cytomegalovirus exposure and HLA in healthy donors. Study conclusions and caveats: Later work associated fewer than 20,000 TCR beta sequences with HLA alleles at 0.05 false discovery rate.

Comment on this clone: Its antigen is unidentified.

V was trimmed by 3 bases and J by 6 bases, leaving 8 bases between them. The CDR3 has 12 amino acids. Germline lookup yields CDR1 SEHNR and CDR2 FQNEAQ (reference sequence). Primers included in the PCR were 60 Vbeta and 13 Jbeta primers. Profiling relied on immunoSEQ multiplex PCR, and the TCRdb table lists in-frame clones only, not all of them. Of roughly 190,000 clones in the sample, more than 60% were seen once. The rearrangement links TRBV7-9 to TRBJ1-2; the D gene is possibly TRBD1 (6 bases). The sequence came from a female donor in good health and CMV-seronegative. Sequencing was performed on PBMCs. CDR3 bases: TGTGCCAGCAGCTTTGGGGGCGATGGCTACACCTTC. Translating it yields CASSFGGDGYTF.